This paragraph covers one T cell receptor beta chain sequence. The clone's antigen remains unknown. Qualities for individual bases were not recorded, and no much larger clone is one base off. During the collection period, no infections or other immune events were recorded for the healthy donors. Time-dependent variance in a beta-binomial model of T-cell clone differential abundance was calibrated using healthy-donor blood repertoires as a training cohort. The training cohort included 10 or so healthy donors, of whom 3 were female and 7 were male. An age range of about 29 to 65 years, with an average of 43 years, was recorded for the donors. Whole blood, obtained from a commercial supplier, was collected from each healthy donor at three time points spaced roughly 14 days apart. For immunosequencing, genomic DNA was extracted from whole blood that had not been sorted. The record originates from a study of identifying expanded T cells in peripheral blood (dated by TCRdb to the late 2010s). In terms of the full investigation: Technical replicates were generated by sequencing separate aliquots of the same genomic DNA pool, with four replicates compared pairwise.

TCRbeta CDR3 regions were profiled by bias-controlled multiplex PCR amplification of genomic DNA with the immunoSEQ Assay. As for how the authors treated the data: The absolute abundance of each unique TCRbeta CDR3 region was quantified after sequences were collapsed and filtered. Differential abundance was assessed using a binomial (Fisher-equivalent) model and a beta-binomial model in which time-dependent variance fitted from healthy donors was added. Clones with fewer than 5 combined templates were excluded, and clones with Benjamini-Hochberg FDR below 0.01 were called differentially abundant. Beta-binomial variance was modeled as a function of total template count across the two samples using the form v = (b*log(k)+a)^2. TCRdb mirrors the immuneACCESS table, restricted to in-frame sequences. Some clones are absent from its copies; in checked studies, under half trace to an unresolved V gene, and the reason for the others is unknown. The D gene and trimming were derived from the DNA, and the V and J assignments and clone size from that table. In this sample the table shows approximately 86,000 clones, 70% to 90% of which occur a single time. Together, the top ten hold 3.5% to 5% of the sample.

On the study overall, not on this receptor specifically: In all healthy donors, the variance in clone template counts between samples taken 2 to 3 weeks apart rose significantly as total template count increased. The binomial model flagged about 1.2 differentially abundant clones between technical replicates, compared with about 16 over approximately 2 weeks and approximately 20 over around four weeks. The authors expected that biological variance in healthy repertoires might rise further over much longer intervals, such as months to years. Both the number of clones called differentially abundant and the false-positive rate were significantly reduced by the beta-binomial model across all healthy-donor time intervals.

The CDR3 contains 15 residues, cysteine and phenylalanine counted. Only the CDR3 DNA stays, 45 bases, in frame from base 1. The germline V gene (reference sequence) gives CDR1 as SEHNR and CDR2 as FQNEAQ. Compared with germline, V lacks 2 bases and J lacks 2 bases; bases without a gene match: 5. In this chain, TRBV7-9 is recombined with TRBJ2-7; TRBD2 lines up with 8 middle nucleotides. The specimen was blood. The sequence was obtained from a person aged 18 to 70 in good health. In nucleotides, the sequence is TGTGCCAGCAGCTTATCCGCGGGGGGTACCTACGAGCAGTACTTC. This encodes CASSLSAGGTYEQYF.